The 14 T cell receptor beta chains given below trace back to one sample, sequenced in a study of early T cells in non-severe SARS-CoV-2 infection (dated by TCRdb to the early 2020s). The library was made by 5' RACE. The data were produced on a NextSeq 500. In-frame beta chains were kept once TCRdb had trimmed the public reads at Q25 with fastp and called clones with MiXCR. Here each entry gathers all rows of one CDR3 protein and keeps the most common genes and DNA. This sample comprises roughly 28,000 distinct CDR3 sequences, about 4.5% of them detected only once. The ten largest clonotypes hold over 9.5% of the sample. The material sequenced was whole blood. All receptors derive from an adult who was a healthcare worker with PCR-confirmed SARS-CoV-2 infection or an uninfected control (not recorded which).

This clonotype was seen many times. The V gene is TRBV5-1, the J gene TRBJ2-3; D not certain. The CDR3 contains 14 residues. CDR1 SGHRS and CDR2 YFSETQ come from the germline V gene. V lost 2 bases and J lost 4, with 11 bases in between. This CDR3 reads CASSFNPWADTQYF. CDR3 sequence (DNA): TGCGCCAGCAGCTTCAACCCCTGGGCAGATACGCAGTATTTT.

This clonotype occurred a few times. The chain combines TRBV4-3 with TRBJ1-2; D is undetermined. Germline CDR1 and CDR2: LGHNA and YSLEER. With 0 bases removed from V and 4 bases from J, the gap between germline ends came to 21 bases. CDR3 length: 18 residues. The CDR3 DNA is TGCGCCAGCAGCCAAGAAGCCGGTTCTCGTTACCCAGTCTATGGCTACACCTTC. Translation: CASSQEAGSRYPVYGYTF.

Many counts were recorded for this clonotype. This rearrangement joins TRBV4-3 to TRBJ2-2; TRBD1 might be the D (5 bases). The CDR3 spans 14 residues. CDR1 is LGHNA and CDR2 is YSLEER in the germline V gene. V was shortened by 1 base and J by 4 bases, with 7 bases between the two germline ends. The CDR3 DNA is TGCGCCAGCAGCCAAGGGGGCGGCACCGGGGAGCTGTTTTTT. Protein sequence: CASSQGGGTGELFF.

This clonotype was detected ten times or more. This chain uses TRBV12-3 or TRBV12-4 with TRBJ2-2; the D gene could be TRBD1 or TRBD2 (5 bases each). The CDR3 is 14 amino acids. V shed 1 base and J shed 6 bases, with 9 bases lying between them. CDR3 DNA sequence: TGTGCCAGCAGTTTAGGGGGGAGCCCCGGGGAGCTGTTTTTT. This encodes CASSLGGSPGELFF.

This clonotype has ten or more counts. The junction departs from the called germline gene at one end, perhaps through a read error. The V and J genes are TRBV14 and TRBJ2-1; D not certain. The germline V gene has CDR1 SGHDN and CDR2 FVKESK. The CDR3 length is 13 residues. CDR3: CASNQGSYNEQFF. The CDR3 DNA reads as TGTGCCAGCAACCAAGGAAGTTACAATGAGCAGTTCTTC.

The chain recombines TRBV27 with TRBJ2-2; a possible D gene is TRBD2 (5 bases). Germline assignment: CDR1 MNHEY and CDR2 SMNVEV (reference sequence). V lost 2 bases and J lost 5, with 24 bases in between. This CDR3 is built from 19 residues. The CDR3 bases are TGTGCCAGCAGTTTACAGATGATAAGGGCTAGCCGCAGAACCGGGGAGCTGTTTTTT. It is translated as CASSLQMIRASRRTGELFF.

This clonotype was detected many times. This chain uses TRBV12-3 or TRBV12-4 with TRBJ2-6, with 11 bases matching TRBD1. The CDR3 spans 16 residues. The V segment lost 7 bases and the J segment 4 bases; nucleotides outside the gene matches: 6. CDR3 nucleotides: TGTGCCAGCACCCGGACAGGGGGCGCAGGGGCCAACGTCCTGACTTTC. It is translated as CASTRTGGAGANVLTF.

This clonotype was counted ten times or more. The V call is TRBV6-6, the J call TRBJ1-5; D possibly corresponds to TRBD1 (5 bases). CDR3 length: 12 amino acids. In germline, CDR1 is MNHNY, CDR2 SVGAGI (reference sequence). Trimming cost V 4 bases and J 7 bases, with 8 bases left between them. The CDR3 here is CASSLGGQPQHF. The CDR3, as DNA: TGTGCCAGCAGTTTGGGGGGGCAGCCCCAGCATTTT.

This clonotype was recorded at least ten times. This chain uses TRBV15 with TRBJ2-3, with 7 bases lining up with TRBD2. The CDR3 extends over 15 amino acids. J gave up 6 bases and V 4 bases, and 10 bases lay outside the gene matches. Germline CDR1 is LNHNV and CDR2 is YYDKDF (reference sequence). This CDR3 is CATSTKGGRTDTQYF. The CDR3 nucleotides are TGTGCCACCAGCACTAAAGGCGGGAGAACCGATACGCAGTATTTT. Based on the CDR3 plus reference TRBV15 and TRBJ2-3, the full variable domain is DAMVIQNPRYQVTQFGKPVTLSCSQTLNHNVMYWYQQKSSQAPKLLFHYYDKDFNNEADTPDNFQSRRPNTSFCFLDIRSPGLGDTAMYLCATSTKGGRTDTQYFGPGTRLTVL.

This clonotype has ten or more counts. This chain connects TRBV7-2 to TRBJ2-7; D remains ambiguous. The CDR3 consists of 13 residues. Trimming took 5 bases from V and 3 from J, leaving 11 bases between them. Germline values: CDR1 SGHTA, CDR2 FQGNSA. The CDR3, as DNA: TGTGCCAGCAGCCCCCCCCCCTACTACGAGCAGTACGTC. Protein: CASSPPPYYEQYV.

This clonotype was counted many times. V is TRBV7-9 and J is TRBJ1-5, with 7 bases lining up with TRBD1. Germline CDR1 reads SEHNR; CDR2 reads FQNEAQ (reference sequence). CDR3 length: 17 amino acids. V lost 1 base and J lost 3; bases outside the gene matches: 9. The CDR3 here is CASSLGGATGFNQPQHF. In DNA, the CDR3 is TGTGCCAGCAGCTTAGGAGGGGCGACAGGGTTCAATCAGCCCCAGCATTTT.

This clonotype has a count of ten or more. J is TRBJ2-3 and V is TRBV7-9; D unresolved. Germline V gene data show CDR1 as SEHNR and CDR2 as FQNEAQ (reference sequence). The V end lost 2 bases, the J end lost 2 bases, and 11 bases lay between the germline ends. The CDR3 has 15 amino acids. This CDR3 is CASSLLAGSTDTQYF. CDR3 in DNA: TGTGCCAGCAGCTTACTGGCAGGTTCCACAGATACGCAGTATTTT.

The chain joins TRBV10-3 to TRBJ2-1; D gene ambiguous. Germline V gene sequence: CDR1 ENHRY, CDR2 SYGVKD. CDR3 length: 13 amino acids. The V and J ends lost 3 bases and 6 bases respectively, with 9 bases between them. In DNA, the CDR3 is TGTGCCATCAGTGATCAAACTACCAATGAGCAGTTCTTC. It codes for CAISDQTTNEQFF.

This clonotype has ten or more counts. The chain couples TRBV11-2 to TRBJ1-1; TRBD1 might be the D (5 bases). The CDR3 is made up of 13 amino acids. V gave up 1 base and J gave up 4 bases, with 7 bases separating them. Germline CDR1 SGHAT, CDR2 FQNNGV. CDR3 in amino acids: CASSLGRGTEAFF. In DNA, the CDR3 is TGTGCCAGCAGCTTAGGTAGGGGCACTGAAGCTTTCTTT. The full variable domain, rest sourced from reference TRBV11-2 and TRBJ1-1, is EAGVAQSPRYKIIEKRQSVAFWCNPISGHATLYWYQQILGQGPKLLIQFQNNGVVDDSQLPKDRFSAERLKGVDSTLKIQPAKLEDSAVYLCASSLGRGTEAFFGQGTRLTVV.